These 24 T cell receptor beta chains originate from one sample sequenced in a study of T cell changes during pregnancy in multiple sclerosis. Sequenced by immunoSEQ multiplex PCR; TCRdb stores in-frame clones only, minus some. The table shows 40,000 to 65,000 clones, with roughly 92% occurring only once. The sample consisted of CD4+ T cells from peripheral blood mononuclear cells, taken in the third trimester of pregnancy. These receptors all stem from a female donor with multiple sclerosis, enrolled in a pregnancy study.

In its sample, this clone was seen once. V and J are TRBV5-4 and TRBJ2-7; no clear D. CDR1 and CDR2 from the germline V gene are SGHNT and YYREEE (reference sequence). The CDR3 spans 15 residues. The ends were cut back, 4 bases at V and 6 bases at J, with 20 bases in the middle. CDR3 sequence (DNA): TGTGCCAGCAGCCCTACGCAACTCCCCGCCACCGAGCAGTACTTC. It codes for CASSPTQLPATEQYF.

The V call is TRBV7-9, the J call TRBJ2-5, with a tentative D call TRBD2 (6 bases). The CDR3 is 13 amino acids. Trimming cost V 3 bases and J 3 bases, with 8 bases left between them. Germline CDR1 SEHNR, CDR2 FQNEAQ (reference sequence). This chain's CDR3 is CASSFSGEETQYF. Written as DNA, the CDR3 is TGTGCCAGCAGCTTTTCGGGGGAAGAGACCCAGTACTTC.

The rearrangement uses TRBV5-5 and TRBJ2-7, with no clear D. Germline V CDR1 and CDR2: SGHKS, YYEKEE (reference sequence). V shed 2 bases and J shed 1 base, with 13 bases lying between them. The CDR3 extends over 15 amino acids. The CDR3 spells CASSLRVDLSYEQYF. Here the CDR3 DNA reads TGTGCCAGCAGCTTACGGGTAGATTTGTCCTACGAGCAGTACTTC. Complete variable domain (other parts from reference TRBV5-5 and TRBJ2-7): DAGVTQSPTHLIKTRGQQVTLRCSPISGHKSVSWYQQVLGQGPQFIFQYYEKEERGRGNFPDRFSARQFPNYSSELNVNALLLGDSALYLCASSLRVDLSYEQYFGPGTRLTVT.

This chain links TRBV11-2 with TRBJ1-3, with 7 nucleotides matching TRBD1. This CDR3 spans 17 amino acids. J was trimmed by 0 bases and V by 2 bases; bases with no gene match: 7. CDR1 and CDR2 from the germline V gene are SGHAT and FQNNGV. The DNA of the CDR3 is TGTGCCAGCAGCTTATTGGGGACAGCACTCTCTGGAAACACCATATATTTT. It encodes CASSLLGTALSGNTIYF.

The V call is TRBV5-1, the J call TRBJ2-5, with 7 bases lining up with TRBD2. Losses at the gene ends were 3 bases for V and 4 bases for J; bases not matched to a gene: 9. This CDR3 spans 15 amino acids. Germline values: CDR1 SGHRS, CDR2 YFSETQ. In nucleotides, the CDR3 is TGCGCCAGCAGCTCTTACGAACCGGGAGGAGAGACCCAGTACTTC. This translates into CASSSYEPGGETQYF.

This chain connects TRBV11-2 to TRBJ1-5, with D perhaps TRBD1 (6 bases). Germline CDR1 SGHAT, CDR2 FQNNGV. Trimming stripped 1 base from V and 7 bases from J, with 14 bases between. The CDR3 totals 15 residues. The CDR3 DNA sequence: TGTGCCAGCAGCTTAGCGGGGGGCAGCTGGCAGCCCCAGCATTTT. Translation gives CASSLAGGSWQPQHF. Combining the CDR3 with reference TRBV11-2 and TRBJ1-5 gives the whole variable domain EAGVAQSPRYKIIEKRQSVAFWCNPISGHATLYWYQQILGQGPKLLIQFQNNGVVDDSQLPKDRFSAERLKGVDSTLKIQPAKLEDSAVYLCASSLAGGSWQPQHFGDGTRLSIL.

The chain couples TRBV6-4 to TRBJ2-6, with 11 bases that match TRBD1. V shed 0 bases, J shed 0 bases, and the junction held 13 bases outside the gene matches. The germline gives CDR1 MRHNA, CDR2 SNTAGT. The CDR3 length is 22 residues. The CDR3 nucleotides are TGTGCCAGCAGTGACTCGAGTCGAGGGGGGACAGGGGGTAGCTCTGGGGCCAACGTCCTGACTTTC. Protein: CASSDSSRGGTGGSSGANVLTF.

The V call is TRBV5-4, the J call TRBJ1-2; D is unresolved. The CDR3 has 14 residues. The ends were cut back, 4 bases at V and 3 bases at J, with 13 bases in the middle. The germline V gene encodes CDR1 SGHNT and CDR2 YYREEE (reference sequence). CDR3 bases: TGTGCCAGCAGCACCATGGCGGTGGACTATGGCTACACCTTC. This gives the protein CASSTMAVDYGYTF.

This chain uses TRBV7-9 with TRBJ1-1, with D possibly TRBD1 on 5 matching bases. Germline V lookup: CDR1 SEHNR, CDR2 FQNEAQ (reference sequence). Deletions cut 8 bases from V and 4 bases from J, with 11 bases between. The CDR3 is 12 amino acids. CDR3 amino acids: CASLQGSTEAFF. The CDR3 coding sequence is TGTGCCAGCTTGCAGGGTAGCACTGAAGCTTTCTTT.

The chain combines TRBV11-3 with TRBJ2-7, with D perhaps TRBD1 (5 bases). Germline CDR1 SGHNT, CDR2 YENEEA. V dropped 1 base and J dropped 6 bases, with 10 bases sitting between them. The CDR3 totals 13 residues. The CDR3 DNA reads TGTGCCAGCAGCTTAGGTGCTAGGGGCGAGCAGTACTTC. Translating it yields CASSLGARGEQYF. Filled out from reference TRBV11-3 and TRBJ2-7, the complete variable domain reads EAGVVQSPRYKIIEKKQPVAFWCNPISGHNTLYWYLQNLGQGPELLIRYENEEAVDDSQLPKDRFSAERLKGVDSTLKIQPAELGDSAVYLCASSLGARGEQYFGPGTRLTVT.

The rearrangement links TRBV6-5 to TRBJ1-5; the match to TRBD1 covers 8 bases. Germline values: CDR1 MNHEY, CDR2 SVGAGI. This CDR3 is 15 amino acids long. V trimming: 4 bases; J trimming: 3 bases; junction bases outside the gene matches: 5. CDR3 nucleotide sequence: TGTGCCAGCAGTTTGGACAGGGAGTACAATCAGCCCCAGCATTTT. It yields the protein CASSLDREYNQPQHF.

The chain uses TRBV7-6 and TRBJ2-1; 8 bases are a match to TRBD2. V was clipped by 4 bases and J by 10 bases; unmatched bases: 9. There are 14 residues in the CDR3. Germline-derived CDR1 and CDR2 are SGHVS and FNYEAQ. This CDR3 is CASSSSGGPGEQFF. CDR3 DNA: TGTGCCAGCAGCTCTTCGGGAGGGCCAGGGGAGCAGTTCTTC.

The V and J genes are TRBV30 and TRBJ2-1; TRBD1 matches at 7 bases. Trimming removed 1 base from V and 2 bases from J; junction bases left unmatched: 14. Germline values: CDR1 GTSNPN, CDR2 SVGIG (reference sequence). The CDR3 has 18 residues. This CDR3 is CAWSGLVTGTIAYNEQFF. CDR3 DNA sequence: TGTGCCTGGAGTGGCTTAGTGACAGGGACAATAGCCTACAATGAGCAGTTCTTC.

In DNA form, the CDR3 reads TGTGCCAGCAGCCCCCGGACAGGGGGAGCGGGTGATTCACCCCTCCACTTT. Amino acids: CASSPRTGGAGDSPLHF. V is TRBV7-8 and J is TRBJ1-6; 10 bases line up with TRBD1. Trimming cost V 5 bases and J 8 bases; bases outside gene matches: 12. The germline CDR1 and CDR2 sequences are SGHVS and FQNEAQ. This CDR3 region has 17 residues.

This chain joins TRBV4-1 and TRBJ2-3, with 11 bases aligning to TRBD2. Trimming removed 3 bases from V and 1 base from J; junction bases left unmatched: 9. The CDR3 has 18 amino acids. Germline-derived CDR1 and CDR2 are MGHRA and YSYEKL. CDR3 bases: TGCGCCAGCAGCCACGTCGCTAGCGGGAGGCCGGGCACAGATACGCAGTATTTT. Translation gives CASSHVASGRPGTDTQYF.

This chain uses TRBV2 with TRBJ2-3, with 7 bases matching TRBD1. Germline V gene sequence: CDR1 SNHLY, CDR2 FYNNEI. V was clipped by 7 bases and J by 0 bases; unmatched bases: 4. The length of the CDR3 is 14 residues. CDR3 DNA sequence: TGTGCCAGCATAAGACAGGGCAGCACAGATACGCAGTATTTT. Protein product: CASIRQGSTDTQYF. The whole variable domain, remainder taken from reference TRBV2 and TRBJ2-3, is EPEVTQTPSHQVTQMGQEVILRCVPISNHLYFYWYRQILGQKVEFLVSFYNNEISEKSEIFDDQFSVERPDGSNFTLKIRSTKLEDSAMYFCASIRQGSTDTQYFGPGTRLTVL.

This chain uses TRBV6-1 with TRBJ1-3; perhaps TRBD1 as D (5 bases). Trimming removed 8 bases from V and 4 bases from J, with 15 bases in between. Per the germline V gene, CDR1 is MNHNS and CDR2 is SASEGT. The CDR3 is 14 amino acids. For the CDR3, the DNA is TGTGCCAGCGGTCCGGGGGGAGGAGGAAACACCATATATTTT. Protein product: CASGPGGGGNTIYF.

V and J are TRBV30 and TRBJ1-5; a possible D gene is TRBD1 (5 bases). Trimming took off 2 bases at V and 6 bases at J, with 17 bases between the two ends. This CDR3 has 15 residues. Germline CDR1 is GTSNPN and CDR2 is SVGIG (reference sequence). The CDR3 DNA sequence: TGTGCCTGGAGTTACCCCGGGGGGAAAGGTCAGCCCCAGCATTTT. Its protein is CAWSYPGGKGQPQHF.

CDR3 residues: CAWRGWGPSTDTQYF. Written as DNA, the CDR3 is TGTGCCTGGAGAGGGTGGGGGCCTAGCACAGATACGCAGTATTTT. The rearrangement links TRBV30 to TRBJ2-3; D is perhaps TRBD1 (6 bases). Trimming removed 3 bases from V and 0 bases from J, with 13 bases in between. Per the germline V gene, CDR1 is GTSNPN and CDR2 is SVGIG (reference sequence). This CDR3 has 15 residues.

The gene calls are TRBV5-1 and TRBJ2-7; 7 nucleotides agree with TRBD1. Looked up from germline, CDR1 is SGHRS and CDR2 is YFSETQ. This CDR3 region has 14 residues. Unmatched junction bases numbered 3, after V lost 3 bases and J lost 0 bases. CDR3 DNA sequence: TGCGCCAGCAGCTCGGACAGGATCTCCTACGAGCAGTACTTC. This codes for CASSSDRISYEQYF.

J is TRBJ1-1 and V is TRBV5-1; TRBD1 agrees at 7 bases. Looked up from germline, CDR1 is SGHRS and CDR2 is YFSETQ. With V trimmed by 1 base and J by 4 bases, 1 base remained unmatched. This CDR3 contains 13 residues. The CDR3 DNA is TGCGCCAGCAGCTTGACAGGGGCCACTGAAGCTTTCTTT. Amino acids: CASSLTGATEAFF.

Only one count was recorded for this clone. As DNA, the CDR3 is TGTGCCAGCAGTTTCGGGACAGGGGGCGGTGGAGTCAAAAACATTCAGTACTTC. It translates to CASSFGTGGGGVKNIQYF. V usage is TRBV28 and J usage is TRBJ2-4, with TRBD1 identical over 12 bases. Germline trimming cut 3 bases from V and 3 bases from J; bases unmatched to any gene: 9. CDR1 is MDHEN, CDR2 SYDVKM, per germline. CDR3 length equals 18 residues.

This chain connects TRBV28 to TRBJ2-1, with 8 bases matching TRBD1. V dropped 6 bases and J dropped 12; count of bases not matched to a gene: 7. Germline CDR1 is MDHEN and CDR2 is SYDVKM. The CDR3 extends over 12 amino acids. The CDR3 DNA is TGTGCCAGCAGGACGGCCGGGACAGGGCAGTTCTTC. It codes for CASRTAGTGQFF.

This rearrangement joins TRBV19 to TRBJ1-2; perhaps TRBD1 as D (5 bases). The CDR3 is 14 residues long. Germline loops: CDR1 LNHDA, CDR2 SQIVND (reference sequence). V gave up 7 bases and J gave up 8 bases, with 20 bases separating them. The CDR3 here is CASNYWGDRSGYTF. The CDR3 DNA follows: TGTGCCAGTAACTATTGGGGGGACCGGAGCGGCTACACCTTC.